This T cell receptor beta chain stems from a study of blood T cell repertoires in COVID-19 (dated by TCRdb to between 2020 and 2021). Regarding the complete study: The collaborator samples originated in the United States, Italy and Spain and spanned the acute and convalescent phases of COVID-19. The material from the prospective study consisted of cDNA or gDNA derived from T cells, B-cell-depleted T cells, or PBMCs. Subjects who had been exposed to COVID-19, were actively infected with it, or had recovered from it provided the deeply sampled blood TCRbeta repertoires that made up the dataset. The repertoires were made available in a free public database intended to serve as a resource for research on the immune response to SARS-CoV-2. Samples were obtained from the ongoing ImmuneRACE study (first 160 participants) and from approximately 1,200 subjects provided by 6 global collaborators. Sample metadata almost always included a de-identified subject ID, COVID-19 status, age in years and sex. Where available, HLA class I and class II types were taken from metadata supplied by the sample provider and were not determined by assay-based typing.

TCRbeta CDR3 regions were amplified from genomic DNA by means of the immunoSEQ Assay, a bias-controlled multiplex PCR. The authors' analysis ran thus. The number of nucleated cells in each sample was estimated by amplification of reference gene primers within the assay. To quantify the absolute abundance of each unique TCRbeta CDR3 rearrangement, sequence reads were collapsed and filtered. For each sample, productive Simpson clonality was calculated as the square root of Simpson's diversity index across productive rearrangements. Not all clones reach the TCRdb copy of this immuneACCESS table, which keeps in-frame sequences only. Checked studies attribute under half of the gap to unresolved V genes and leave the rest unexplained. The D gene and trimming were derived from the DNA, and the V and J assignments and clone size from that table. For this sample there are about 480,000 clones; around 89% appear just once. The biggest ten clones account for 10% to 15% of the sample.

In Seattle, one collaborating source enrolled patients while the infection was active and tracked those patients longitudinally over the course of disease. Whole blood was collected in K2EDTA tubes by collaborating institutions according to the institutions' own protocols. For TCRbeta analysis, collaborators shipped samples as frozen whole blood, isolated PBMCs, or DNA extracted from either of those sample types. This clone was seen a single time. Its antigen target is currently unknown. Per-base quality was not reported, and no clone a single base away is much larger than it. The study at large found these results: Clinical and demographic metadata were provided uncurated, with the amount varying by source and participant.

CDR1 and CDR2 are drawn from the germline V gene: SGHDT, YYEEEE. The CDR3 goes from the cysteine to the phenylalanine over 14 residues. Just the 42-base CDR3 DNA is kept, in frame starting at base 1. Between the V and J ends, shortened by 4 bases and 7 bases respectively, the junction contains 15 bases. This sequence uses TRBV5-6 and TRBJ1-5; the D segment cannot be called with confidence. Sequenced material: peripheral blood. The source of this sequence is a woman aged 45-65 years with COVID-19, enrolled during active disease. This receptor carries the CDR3 CASSRVGVRQPQHF. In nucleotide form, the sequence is TGTGCCAGCAGCCGTGTCGGGGTCAGGCAGCCCCAGCATTTT.